Sequencing of this T cell receptor (beta chain) was carried out in a study of read filtering for tumor transcriptome and immune sequencing. Background on the study: Whole-transcriptome libraries were prepared after DNase treatment. Regarding the study as a whole: Without single-read clonotypes, shared clonotype proportions correlated more between IR-seq and RNA-seq. Approximately 82% of IR-seq clonotypes had a single read, yet these held roughly 3.3% of reads.

Germline CDR1 is DFQATT and CDR2 is SNEGSKA (reference sequence). Trimming took 5 bases from V and 2 from J, leaving 6 bases between them. The CDR3 is 11 residues long. This library used around 0.4 ug RNA and molecular barcoded adaptors spanning alpha/delta and beta/gamma chains. TCRdb re-analysed the reads in MiXCR, keeping a single row per CDR3 protein. The top ten hold approximately 10% of the sample, which has roughly 59,000 distinct CDR3 sequences, roughly a fifth seen once. This clonotype was recorded many times. Its target is unknown. The material sequenced was a population of CD138-negative cells sorted from bone marrow. This receptor was obtained from a donor older than 35 with multiple myeloma. The chain links TRBV20-1 to TRBJ2-5, with D maybe TRBD1 (5 bases). The CDR3 nucleotides read TGCAGTGCTCACAGGCAAGAGACCCAGTACTTC. Translation: CSAHRQETQYF.